This TCR beta chain was profiled in a study of identical twins. TCRdb reanalysed the 5' RACE reads using MiXCR and keeps one entry per CDR3 protein. The repertoire includes roughly 480,000 distinct CDR3 sequences, roughly 26% of them detected once, and 2.9% sits in the top ten. Study-level results: Weaker excess sharing between twins was seen in beta out-of-frame sequences. Alpha sequences out of frame and shared by twins had excess low generation probability.

Trimming shortened V by 1 base and J by 4 bases, and 7 bases separated the two germline ends. The germline V gene encodes CDR1 SGHVS and CDR2 FQNEAQ. This CDR3 comprises 13 residues. As concerns this clonotype: What it binds is not known.

The data were also submitted as part of a second study, on T cells expressing NK-cell markers. From that paper: These clonotypes also led the CD3+CD56-NKG2C+ fraction in several donors.

Sequencing was carried out using CD4+ T cells sorted from blood. The chain uses TRBV7-8 and TRBJ2-5; D unresolved. The receptor comes from a young woman in good health. CDR3 sequence: CASSLENGETQYF. In DNA, the CDR3 is TGTGCCAGCAGCTTAGAAAACGGAGAGACCCAGTACTTC.